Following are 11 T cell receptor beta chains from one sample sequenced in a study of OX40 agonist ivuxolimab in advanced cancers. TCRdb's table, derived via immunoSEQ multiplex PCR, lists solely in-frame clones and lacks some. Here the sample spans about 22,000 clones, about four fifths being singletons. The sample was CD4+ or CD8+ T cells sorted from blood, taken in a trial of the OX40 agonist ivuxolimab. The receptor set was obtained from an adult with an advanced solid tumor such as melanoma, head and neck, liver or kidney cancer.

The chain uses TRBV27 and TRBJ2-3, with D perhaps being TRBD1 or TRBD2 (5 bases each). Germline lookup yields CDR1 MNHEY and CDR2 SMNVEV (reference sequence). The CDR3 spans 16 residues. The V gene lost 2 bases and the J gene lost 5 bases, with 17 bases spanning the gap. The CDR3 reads CASSLMANGAVDTQYF. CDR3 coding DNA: TGTGCCAGCAGTTTAATGGCGAACGGGGCGGTAGATACGCAGTATTTT.

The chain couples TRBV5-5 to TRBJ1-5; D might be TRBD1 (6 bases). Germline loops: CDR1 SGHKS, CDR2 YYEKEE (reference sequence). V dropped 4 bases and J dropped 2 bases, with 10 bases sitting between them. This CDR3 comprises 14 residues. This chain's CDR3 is CASSQQGGNQPQHF. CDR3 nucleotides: TGTGCCAGCAGCCAACAGGGAGGCAATCAGCCCCAGCATTTT.

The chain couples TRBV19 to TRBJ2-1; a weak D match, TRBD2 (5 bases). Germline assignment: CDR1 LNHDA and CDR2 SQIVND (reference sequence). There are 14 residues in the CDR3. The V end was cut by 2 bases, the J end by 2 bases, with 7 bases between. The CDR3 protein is CASSISGAYNEQFF. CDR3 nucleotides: TGTGCCAGTAGTATAAGCGGAGCCTACAATGAGCAGTTCTTC. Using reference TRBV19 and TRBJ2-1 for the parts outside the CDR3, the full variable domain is DGGITQSPKYLFRKEGQNVTLSCEQNLNHDAMYWYRQDPGQGLRLIYYSQIVNDFQKGDIAEGYSVSREKKESFPLTVTSAQKNPTAFYLCASSISGAYNEQFFGPGTRLTVL.

CDR3 residues: CAMDRWEKETQYF. The CDR3 DNA reads as TGCGCCATGGACCGCTGGGAAAAAGAGACCCAGTACTTC. V usage is TRBV23-1 and J usage is TRBJ2-5; D unresolved. TRBV23-1 is an open reading frame, and its role is uncertain. The V gene lost 10 bases and the J gene lost 3 bases, with 15 bases spanning the gap. The CDR3 totals 13 residues.

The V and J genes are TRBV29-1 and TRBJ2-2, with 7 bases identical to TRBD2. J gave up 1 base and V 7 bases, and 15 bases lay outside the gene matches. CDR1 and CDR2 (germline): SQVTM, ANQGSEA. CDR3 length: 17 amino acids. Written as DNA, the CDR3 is TGCAGCGCCAGGGACGGGGAGGGCGGGAGGAACACCGGGGAGCTGTTTTTT. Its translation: CSARDGEGGRNTGELFF.

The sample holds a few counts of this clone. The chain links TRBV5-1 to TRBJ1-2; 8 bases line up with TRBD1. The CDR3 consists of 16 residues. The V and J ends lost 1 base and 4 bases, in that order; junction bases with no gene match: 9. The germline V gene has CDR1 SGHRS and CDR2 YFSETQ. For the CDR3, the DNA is TGCGCCAGCAGCTTGCCTGGACAGGGACAAGGCTATGGCTACACCTTC. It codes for CASSLPGQGQGYGYTF.

The CDR3 protein is CASKDRPLRRSNQPQHF. The CDR3 DNA reads as TGTGCCAGTAAGGACAGGCCCCTGAGGAGGAGCAATCAGCCCCAGCATTTT. The rearrangement joins TRBV19 to TRBJ1-5, with TRBD1 matching 7 bases. The germline gives CDR1 LNHDA, CDR2 SQIVND (reference sequence). The V and J ends lost 7 bases and 1 base, in that order; junction bases with no gene match: 13. CDR3 length: 17 residues.

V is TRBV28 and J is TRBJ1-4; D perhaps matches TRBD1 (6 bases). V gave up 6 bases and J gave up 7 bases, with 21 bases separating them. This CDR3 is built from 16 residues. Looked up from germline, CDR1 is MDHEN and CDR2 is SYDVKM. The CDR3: CASSTTWTEGREKLFF. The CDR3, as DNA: TGTGCCAGCAGCACCACTTGGACAGAGGGTCGTGAAAAACTGTTTTTT.

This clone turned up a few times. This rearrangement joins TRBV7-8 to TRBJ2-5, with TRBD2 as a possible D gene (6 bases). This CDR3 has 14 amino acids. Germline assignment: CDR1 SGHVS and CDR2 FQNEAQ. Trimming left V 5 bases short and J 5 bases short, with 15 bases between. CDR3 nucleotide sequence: TGTGCCAGCAGCCGACTGACTAGAGCGGAGACCCAGTACTTC. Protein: CASSRLTRAETQYF.

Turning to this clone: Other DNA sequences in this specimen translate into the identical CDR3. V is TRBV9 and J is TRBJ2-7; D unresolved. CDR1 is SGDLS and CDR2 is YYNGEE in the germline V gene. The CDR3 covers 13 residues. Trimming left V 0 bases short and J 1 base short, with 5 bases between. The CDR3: CASSVGGSYEQYF. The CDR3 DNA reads TGTGCCAGCAGCGTAGGAGGTTCCTACGAGCAGTACTTC.

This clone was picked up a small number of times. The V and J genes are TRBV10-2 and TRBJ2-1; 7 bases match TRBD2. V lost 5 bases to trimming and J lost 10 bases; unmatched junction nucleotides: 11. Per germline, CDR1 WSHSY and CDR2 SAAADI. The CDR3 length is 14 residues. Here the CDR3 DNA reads TGCGCCAGCAGTCCCGGGACTATGCCCCCCGAGCAGTTCTTC. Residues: CASSPGTMPPEQFF.